The subject of this entry is one T cell receptor (beta chain). This sample is drawn from a study of blood T cell repertoires in COVID-19. Study background: PBMCs, B-cell-depleted T cells, or T cells provided the cDNA or gDNA that made up the material.

The participants were between about 18 and 90 years old and came from under 25 US areas. All recovered Cohort 3 donors got two negative PCRs, got clearance, or saw symptom resolution. This CDR3 has 16 amino acids. Germline V CDR1 and CDR2: MDHEN, SYDVKM. Trimming removed 4 bases from V and 6 bases from J, with 21 bases in between. Using immunoSEQ multiplex PCR, the repertoire was profiled, and TCRdb retains in-frame clones only, with some absent. This sample has 200,000 to 300,000 clones, with around nine tenths found just once. This clonotype was sampled from a woman in her twenties or thirties who had recovered from COVID-19. The chain recombines TRBV28 with TRBJ1-1; possibly TRBD1 for D (6 bases). Sequencing input: PBMCs or T cells enriched from blood (not recorded which). CDR3 coding DNA: TGTGCCAGCAGTTCTCCGGCGGGTACAGGGCGGCCTGAAGCTTTCTTT. It is translated as CASSSPAGTGRPEAFF. The full variable domain, completed using reference TRBV28 and TRBJ1-1, is DVKVTQSSRYLVKRTGEKVFLECVQDMDHENMFWYRQDPGLGLRLIYFSYDVKMKEKGDIPEGYSVSREKKERFSLILESASTNQTSMYLCASSSPAGTGRPEAFFGQGTRLTVV.